This T cell receptor (beta chain) derives from a study of neurological immune-mediated disorders. The cDNA was produced through 5'RACE with 10-nucleotide random UMIs. Each CDR3 protein is one row after TCRdb ran MiXCR on the 5' RACE reads. Here the sample spans approximately 100,000 distinct CDR3 sequences, roughly 4% being singletons. For the unsorted libraries, 2 million PBMCs stored at -80 C served as input. CDR1 is SQVTM, CDR2 ANQGSEA, per germline. V was clipped by 6 bases and J by 9 bases, with 18 bases between them. This CDR3 comprises 12 residues. J is TRBJ2-7 and V is TRBV29-1; weak D call: TRBD2 (5 bases). This TCR was sampled from a woman aged 18-29 years with multiple sclerosis. Sequencing input: PBMCs. The CDR3 loop is CSVTLAEVRQYF. CDR3 DNA: TGCAGCGTAACCCTAGCTGAAGTTCGGCAGTACTTC.